Listed below are T cell receptor beta chains from one sample, sequenced in a study of blood T cells in healthy people across ages. MiXCR, run by TCRdb on the 5' RACE reads, gives a single entry per CDR3 protein. This table has 1.5 million to 2 million distinct CDR3 sequences, 40% to 55% appearing once. Input material: blood. These receptors were collected from a middle-aged woman in good health. CDR3s include the opening cysteine and the closing phenylalanine or tryptophan. Fields, in order: D gene, J gene, clone size, V gene, CDR3 protein, CDR3 DNA. The D gene is left open where the match is weak. Rows may omit the clone size; those that give it use once, few, many or a size class.

TRBD2,TRBJ2-7,few,TRBV12-3/TRBV12-4,CASSGAGREQYF,TGTGCCAGCAGCGGAGCGGGGCGGGAGCAGTACTTC
TRBD1,TRBJ2-5,NA,TRBV3-1,CASSFRTGGEETQYF,TGTGCCAGCAGCTTCCGGACAGGGGGCGAAGAGACCCAGTACTTC
NA,TRBJ1-2,few,TRBV11-2,CASSLGYSSNYGYTF,TGTGCCAGCAGCTTAGGATACAGCTCTAACTATGGCTACACCTTC
TRBD2,TRBJ2-2,NA,TRBV4-1,CASSLRTSGASFGELFF,TGCGCCAGCAGCCTGAGGACTAGCGGGGCGTCCTTCGGGGAGCTGTTTTTT
NA,TRBJ1-2,NA,TRBV6-2/TRBV6-3,CASSRRYPLGYTF,TGTGCCAGCAGTCGCCGGTATCCCCTAGGCTACACCTTC
TRBD1,TRBJ2-4,few,TRBV7-2,CASRSGQIAKNIQYF,TGTGCCAGCAGATCGGGACAGATAGCCAAAAACATTCAGTACTTC
TRBD2,TRBJ2-1,NA,TRBV7-2,CASSFTTSGGPGNEQFF,TGTGCCAGCAGTTTTACTACTAGCGGGGGGCCTGGGAATGAGCAGTTCTTC
TRBD1,TRBJ2-5,NA,TRBV14,CASSHLGQAHQETQYF,TGTGCCAGCAGCCATCTCGGACAGGCCCACCAAGAGACCCAGTACTTC
NA,TRBJ2-7,few,TRBV7-2,CASSRRQVSRDEQYF,TGTGCCAGCAGCCGTCGACAGGTGTCTCGGGACGAGCAGTACTTC
TRBD1,TRBJ2-5,NA,TRBV3-1,CASSQRGPQETQYF,TGTGCCAGCAGCCAAAGGGGGCCCCAAGAGACCCAGTACTTC
NA,TRBJ1-5,NA,TRBV24-1,CATSDPGGGDQPQHF,TGTGCCACCAGTGACCCCGGCGGTGGTGATCAGCCCCAGCATTTT
NA,TRBJ1-6,few,TRBV13,CASSLRGRTPPKTDGNYNSPLHF,TGTGCCAGCAGCTTAAGGGGACGGACGCCTCCCAAAACAGACGGAAATTATAATTCACCCCTCCACTTT
NA,TRBJ1-1,NA,TRBV3-1,CASSPRQLRNTEAFF,TGTGCCAGCAGCCCCCGACAGCTCCGGAACACTGAAGCTTTCTTT
TRBD1,TRBJ1-5,NA,TRBV7-2,CASSLVGQSHSNQPQHF,TGTGCCAGCAGCTTAGTGGGACAGAGTCATAGCAATCAGCCCCAGCATTTT
TRBD1,TRBJ2-7,NA,TRBV15,CATSKDRGRVGEQYF,TGTGCCACCAGCAAGGACAGGGGGCGGGTCGGCGAGCAGTACTTC
NA,TRBJ1-2,once,TRBV6-2/TRBV6-3,CASSRGDTQNYGYTF,TGTGCCAGCAGTCGCGGGGACACGCAGAACTATGGCTACACCTTC
NA,TRBJ2-7,NA,TRBV5-6,CASSLEGGGEQYF,TGTGCCAGCAGCTTGGAGGGAGGGGGCGAGCAGTACTTC
NA,TRBJ1-2,NA,TRBV20-1,CSAVDLDSFNYGYTF,TGCAGTGCTGTCGACCTGGACAGCTTTAACTATGGCTACACCTTC
TRBD1,TRBJ1-1,once,TRBV4-2,CASSQRQGTEAFF,TGTGCCAGCAGCCAAAGACAGGGCACTGAAGCTTTCTTT
TRBD2,TRBJ2-7,NA,TRBV20-1,CSALRTSGGANEQYF,TGCAGTGCTCTCCGAACTAGCGGGGGGGCAAATGAGCAGTACTTC
NA,TRBJ2-1,NA,TRBV18,CASSPRSESSYNEQFF,TGTGCCAGCTCACCACGTTCGGAAAGCTCCTACAATGAGCAGTTCTTC
TRBD2,TRBJ2-3,NA,TRBV4-3,CASSQDPSGASTDTQYF,TGCGCCAGCAGCCAAGATCCTAGCGGGGCAAGCACAGATACGCAGTATTTT